This T cell receptor beta chain was profiled in a study of blood T cells in healthy people across ages. Whole-study results and caveats: With naive T cell percentage, TCR beta diversity showed a strong correlation. Any changes in expanded clonotypes were possibly confounded, as donor CMV status remained unknown.

Then a second PCR, running roughly 7 to 11 cycles, was carried out with a sample-barcoded 5' primer and a J-beta primer mix. Sequencing recovered at least 2.5 million CDR3-containing paired-end reads from each sample. Each CDR3 protein is one row after TCRdb ran MiXCR on the 5' RACE reads. The table lists some 1.5 million distinct CDR3 sequences, roughly 27% of them singletons, with over 7% in the top ten. As concerns this clonotype: Antigen unknown.

This CDR3 is built from 14 residues. The germline gives CDR1 SGHAT, CDR2 FQNNGV. The gene calls are TRBV11-2 and TRBJ2-7; perhaps TRBD2 as D (5 bases). The J call may be mistaken, given a closer DNA end match to TRBJ2-5. Sample: blood. The TCR originated in a woman in her 30s in good health. DNA for the CDR3: TGTGCCAGCAGCTTAATCCCTAGCTCGGAGACCCAGTACTTC. Encoded protein: CASSLIPSSETQYF.